This is a list of T cell receptor beta chains from one sample in a study of T cell repertoires in aging, cancer and after chemotherapy. A single record per CDR3 protein comes from TCRdb applying MiXCR to the multiplex PCR reads. The table lists some 2,100 distinct CDR3 sequences, roughly 25% of them singletons, with 10% to 12% in the top ten. What was sequenced was blood. Receptors originate from a human donor with a solid tumor. Both conserved end residues are part of each CDR3. A D gene is named only where the DNA matches it firmly. Size tells how often a clone was seen (once, few, many) or the class of an expanded clone, and some rows leave it out.

>TRBV7-3|TRBD1|TRBJ1-6|medium-sized
CASSATGSNSPLHF
TGTGCCAGCAGCGCGACAGGGAGTAATTCACCCCTCCACTTT
>TRBV19|TRBD2|TRBJ2-1|NA
CASSSRIAGVGNEQFF
TGTGCCAGTAGTAGCCGAATAGCGGGAGTAGGGAATGAGCAGTTCTTC
>TRBV29-1|NA|TRBJ2-1|large
CSVGGLYNEQFF
TGCAGCGTTGGCGGACTCTACAATGAGCAGTTCTTC
>TRBV20-1|TRBD2|TRBJ2-3|NA
CSARALTTSGGTLSTDTQYF
TGCAGTGCTAGAGCCCTGACGACTAGCGGGGGGACGCTTAGCACAGATACGCAGTATTTT
>TRBV24-1|NA|TRBJ2-2|NA
CASSKGPGELFF
TGTGCCAGCTCAAAAGGGCCCGGGGAGCTGTTTTTT
>TRBV6-5|NA|TRBJ1-3|medium-sized
CASSYGFGGNTIYF
TGTGCCAGCAGTTACGGGTTTGGTGGAAACACCATATATTTT
>TRBV9|TRBD2|TRBJ2-1|NA
CASSVAGLAEWAYNEQFF
TGTGCCAGCAGCGTAGCCGGCCTAGCGGAGTGGGCCTACAATGAGCAGTTCTTC
>TRBV15|TRBD1|TRBJ1-6|few
CATSRWTGQRNNSPLHF
TGTGCCACCAGCAGATGGACAGGCCAAAGGAACAATTCACCCCTCCACTTT
>TRBV6-1|TRBD2|TRBJ2-2|few
CASSELAGNTGELFF
TGTGCCAGCAGTGAACTAGCGGGGAACACCGGGGAGCTGTTTTTT
>TRBV11-2|NA|TRBJ2-1|NA
CASSLGEYNEQFF
TGTGCCAGCAGCTTAGGGGAATACAATGAGCAGTTCTTC
>TRBV28|NA|TRBJ2-5|NA
CASSAGALQETQYF
TGTGCCAGCAGTGCAGGGGCCCTCCAAGAGACCCAGTACTTC
>TRBV5-1|NA|TRBJ2-2|few
CASSLGTLGTGELFF
TGCGCCAGCAGCTTGGGGACACTCGGCACCGGGGAGCTGTTTTTT
>TRBV5-1|NA|TRBJ2-7|NA
CASSWGGARSYEQYF
TGCGCCAGCAGCTGGGGCGGGGCCCGCTCCTACGAGCAGTACTTC
>TRBV30|TRBD1|TRBJ1-2|medium-sized
CAWDIGQGFETF
TGTGCCTGGGATATAGGACAGGGTTTCGAAACCTTC
>TRBV29-1|NA|TRBJ2-1|large
CSVATGRSYNEQFF
TGCAGCGTTGCTACAGGGCGGTCCTACAATGAGCAGTTCTTC
>TRBV19|NA|TRBJ1-5|few
CASSIEWERQGQPQHF
TGTGCCAGTAGTATAGAGTGGGAAAGGCAGGGTCAGCCCCAGCATTTT
>TRBV20-1|NA|TRBJ2-2|NA
CSATPSLPRTGGELFF
TGCAGTGCTACCCCCAGCTTGCCACGGACGGGCGGGGAGCTGTTTTTT
>TRBV6-2/TRBV6-3|NA|TRBJ1-5|few
CASSPGAGSNQPQHF
TGTGCCAGCAGCCCTGGCGCAGGGTCCAATCAGCCCCAGCATTTT
>TRBV6-2/TRBV6-3|NA|TRBJ2-7|medium-sized
CASAVTTTYEQYF
TGTGCCAGCGCCGTGACTACCACCTACGAGCAGTACTTC
>TRBV7-3|NA|TRBJ2-7|few
CASSSQPYYEQYF
TGTGCCAGCAGCTCCCAGCCTTACTACGAGCAGTACTTC
>TRBV5-5|NA|TRBJ2-5|NA
CASSLAGSQETQYF
TGTGCCAGCAGCTTGGCGGGCAGTCAAGAGACCCAGTACTTC
>TRBV5-8|NA|TRBJ2-6|few
CASSVQGTGANVLTF
TGTGCCAGCAGCGTACAGGGTACTGGGGCCAACGTCCTGACTTTC
>TRBV10-2|TRBD1|TRBJ2-1|NA
CASSEPTGGRGSYNEQFF
TGCGCCAGCAGTGAGCCTACAGGGGGGAGAGGATCCTACAATGAGCAGTTCTTC
>TRBV7-2|NA|TRBJ2-2|medium-sized
CASSPRSASVGTGELFF
TGTGCCAGCAGCCCGAGATCGGCTAGCGTTGGCACCGGGGAGCTGTTTTTT
>TRBV7-2|TRBD1|TRBJ2-6|large
CASRHQGAHGANVLTF
TGTGCCAGCAGACACCAGGGGGCGCATGGGGCCAACGTCCTGACTTTC
>TRBV6-1|NA|TRBJ2-5|NA
CASSPLRGWETQYF
TGTGCCAGCAGCCCGCTTCGGGGCTGGGAGACCCAGTACTTC
>TRBV30|NA|TRBJ1-2|large
CASSDSLASYGYTF
TGTGCCTCCTCCGACTCCCTGGCCTCCTATGGCTACACCTTC
>TRBV18|NA|TRBJ1-6|few
CASSDSTGGNSPLHF
TGTGCCAGCTCAGACTCGACAGGCGGGAATTCACCCCTCCACTTT
>TRBV30|TRBD2|TRBJ2-3|medium-sized
CAWTTGLAEGDTQYF
TGTGCCTGGACTACGGGACTAGCGGAGGGAGATACGCAGTATTTT
>TRBV6-1|NA|TRBJ1-2|NA
CASSQDRRIFNYGYTF
TGTGCCAGCAGCCAAGATAGGCGGATTTTCAACTATGGCTACACCTTC
>TRBV7-2|NA|TRBJ2-7|NA
CASSTRPRGSSYEQYF
TGTGCCAGCAGCACCCGTCCCCGGGGGAGCTCCTACGAGCAGTACTTC
>TRBV4-2|NA|TRBJ2-1|NA
CASSLRGAEQFF
TGTGCCAGCAGCCTAAGAGGGGCTGAGCAGTTCTTC
>TRBV6-1|NA|TRBJ2-1|medium-sized
CASGSRELVNNEQFF
TGTGCCAGCGGTTCCCGAGAACTAGTAAACAATGAGCAGTTCTTC
>TRBV5-1|NA|TRBJ2-1|few
CASSLSRLVQGNEQFF
TGCGCCAGCAGCTTGAGTAGACTAGTACAGGGGAATGAGCAGTTCTTC
>TRBV29-1|TRBD1|TRBJ1-2|large
CSADRGNDYGYTF
TGCAGCGCCGACAGGGGAAACGACTATGGCTACACCTTC
>TRBV20-1|NA|TRBJ1-6|NA
CSARDLAGNSPLHF
TGCAGTGCTAGAGATCTCGCAGGAAATTCACCCCTCCACTTT
>TRBV4-1|NA|TRBJ2-2|NA
CASREVTGELFF
TGCGCCAGCAGGGAGGTCACCGGGGAGCTGTTTTTT
>TRBV30|NA|TRBJ1-1|NA
CAWSVLLRGESTEAFF
TGTGCCTGGAGTGTACTTCTGCGGGGTGAGAGCACTGAAGCTTTCTTT
>TRBV20-1|NA|TRBJ2-2|few
CSACTGSANTGELFF
TGCAGTGCTTGTACAGGGTCAGCGAACACCGGGGAGCTGTTTTTT
>TRBV6-6|TRBD1|TRBJ2-1|NA
CASSSVTGTNEQFF
TGTGCCAGCAGTTCCGTGACAGGGACCAATGAGCAGTTCTTC
>TRBV5-4|NA|TRBJ2-2|NA
CASSLSAGKGNTGELFF
TGTGCCAGCAGCTTGTCAGCAGGGAAAGGAAACACCGGGGAGCTGTTTTTT
>TRBV18|NA|TRBJ2-7|NA
CASSPRGVYSEFNHEQYF
TGTGCCAGCTCACCACGGGGGGTCTACAGCGAGTTTAACCACGAGCAGTACTTC
>TRBV6-5|NA|TRBJ2-1|large
CASSYNPSPITEQFF
TGTGCCAGCAGTTACAACCCTAGCCCGATCACTGAGCAGTTCTTC
>TRBV14|NA|TRBJ2-7|few
CASSQAAGQYF
TGTGCCAGCAGCCAAGCAGCGGGGCAGTACTTC
>TRBV28|TRBD2|TRBJ2-7|NA
CASNQRGGRGKQYF
TGTGCCAGCAACCAGAGGGGCGGGAGGGGTAAGCAGTACTTC
>TRBV19|TRBD1|TRBJ2-7|medium-sized
CASSTTSGTGGSTYEQYF
TGTGCCAGTAGTACAACCTCCGGGACAGGGGGCTCCACCTACGAGCAGTACTTC
>TRBV24-1|NA|TRBJ1-2|few
CATSSPKLSGDYGYTF
TGTGCCACCAGTAGTCCTAAGCTTTCTGGGGACTATGGCTACACCTTC
>TRBV7-2|NA|TRBJ1-1|NA
CASSAGMNTEAFF
TGTGCCAGCAGCGCTGGGATGAACACTGAAGCTTTCTTT
>TRBV27|TRBD2|TRBJ2-1|NA
CASQSSGRTYNEQFF
TGTGCCAGCCAATCTAGCGGGAGAACATACAATGAGCAGTTCTTC
>TRBV24-1|NA|TRBJ2-3|NA
CATSRGMSDTQYF
TGTGCCACCAGTAGGGGGATGTCGGATACGCAGTATTTT
>TRBV6-5|NA|TRBJ2-1|NA
CASRRRGLSGEQFF
TGTGCCAGCAGACGCCGAGGCCTTAGCGGTGAGCAGTTCTTC
>TRBV4-1|NA|TRBJ1-4|NA
CASSHQQTAEKLFF
TGCGCCAGCAGCCATCAACAGACGGCTGAAAAACTGTTTTTT
>TRBV19|NA|TRBJ2-4|NA
CASMSELAKNIQYF
TGTGCCAGTATGAGCGAACTAGCCAAAAACATTCAGTACTTC
>TRBV9|NA|TRBJ1-4|NA
CASSGKHLATNEKLFF
TGTGCCAGCAGCGGGAAACACCTTGCAACTAATGAAAAACTGTTTTTT
>TRBV5-4|NA|TRBJ2-7|few
CASSGTGFSEQYF
TGTGCCAGCAGCGGGACTGGCTTTTCCGAGCAGTACTTC
>TRBV5-6|NA|TRBJ1-4|NA
CASSSLQGANEKLFF
TGTGCCAGCTCGTCCCTTCAGGGTGCTAATGAAAAACTGTTTTTT
>TRBV5-1|NA|TRBJ2-7|NA
CASRQDYEQYF
TGCGCCAGCAGACAAGATTACGAGCAGTACTTC
>TRBV19|NA|TRBJ1-1|medium-sized
CASSPGRRKRDTEAFF
TGTGCCAGTAGCCCGGGACGACGTAAAAGGGACACTGAAGCTTTCTTT
>TRBV6-5|NA|TRBJ1-3|large
CASREAGRPGNTIYF
TGTGCCAGCAGGGAGGCGGGGAGGCCTGGAAACACCATATATTTT